A selection of T cell receptor beta chains follows, all from one sample in a study of cytomegalovirus exposure and HLA in healthy donors. Using immunoSEQ multiplex PCR, the repertoire was profiled, and TCRdb retains in-frame clones only, with some absent. The sample is made up of under 150,000 clones, and the top ten hold roughly 1.5% of it. Sequencing input: PBMCs. These receptors came from a middle-aged woman in good health and CMV-seronegative. CDR3s include the opening cysteine and the closing phenylalanine or tryptophan. The order of the fields is J gene, V gene, D gene, CDR3 length, CDR3 protein, CDR3 DNA. D genes are given only for firm matches.

TRBJ1-5 TRBV4-3 TRBD1 17 CASSQRHETGSNQPQHF TGCGCCAGCAGCCAAAGACACGAGACAGGGAGCAATCAGCCCCAGCATTTT
TRBJ1-3 TRBV4-2 NA 16 CASSQEVSRSGDTIYF TGTGCCAGCAGCCAAGAGGTTTCTAGATCTGGAGACACCATATATTTT
TRBJ1-1 TRBV7-8 TRBD1 18 CASSSPGQGSLQDTEAFF TGTGCCAGCAGCTCCCCGGGACAGGGGTCCCTACAGGACACTGAAGCTTTCTTT
TRBJ2-4 TRBV18 NA 17 CASSPPLGRPFENIQYF TGTGCCAGCTCACCACCCTTAGGCAGGCCGTTCGAAAACATTCAGTACTTC
TRBJ2-7 TRBV28 NA 14 CASTESGTRAEQYF TGTGCCAGCACCGAATCCGGGACACGGGCCGAGCAGTACTTC
TRBJ1-2 TRBV7-2 NA 13 CASSVGQGYGYTF TGTGCCAGCAGCGTGGGGCAGGGCTATGGCTACACCTTC
TRBJ1-1 TRBV5-4 TRBD1 14 CASTEQGMDTEAFF TGTGCCAGCACCGAACAGGGGATGGACACTGAAGCTTTCTTT
TRBJ1-4 TRBV2 NA 12 CASHFHNEKLFF TGTGCCAGCCACTTTCATAATGAAAAACTGTTTTTT
TRBJ2-2 TRBV5-1 TRBD1 20 CASSLLGMRRGQGGTGELFF TGCGCCAGCAGCTTGCTCGGGATGAGACGTGGACAGGGGGGGACCGGGGAGCTGTTTTTT
TRBJ1-2 TRBV5-1 NA 12 CASSSDSYGYTF TGCGCCAGCAGCTCTGACAGCTATGGCTACACCTTC
TRBJ2-1 TRBV5-1 TRBD1 15 CASRLGDSSYNEQFF TGCGCCAGCCGATTGGGGGACAGCTCCTACAATGAGCAGTTCTTC
TRBJ1-6 TRBV19 TRBD1 15 CASSTNGQGRSPLHF TGTGCCAGTAGTACAAACGGACAGGGACGCTCACCCCTCCACTTT
TRBJ2-1 TRBV11-3 NA 15 CASSLRKGAYNEQFF TGTGCCAGCAGCTTACGGAAAGGGGCCTACAATGAGCAGTTCTTC
TRBJ1-3 TRBV5-4 NA 14 CASSPPGIRNTIYF TGTGCCAGCAGCCCCCCCGGGATACGAAACACCATATATTTT
TRBJ2-7 TRBV7-6 TRBD1 14 CASSLGQGPEEQYF TGTGCCAGCAGCTTAGGACAGGGCCCGGAAGAGCAGTACTTC
TRBJ2-1 TRBV4-3 NA 14 CASSQDKEAVEQFF TGCGCCAGCAGCCAAGATAAAGAGGCGGTTGAGCAGTTCTTC
TRBJ1-3 TRBV4-3 NA 15 CASSQDPGMGNTIYF TGCGCCAGCAGCCAAGATCCAGGGATGGGAAACACCATATATTTT
TRBJ1-2 TRBV4-3 TRBD1 14 CASSQTTGGGGYTF TGCGCCAGCAGCCAAACGACAGGGGGCGGTGGCTACACCTTC
TRBJ1-3 TRBV28 NA 15 CASSLSGGKGNTIYF TGTGCCAGCAGTTTATCCGGGGGGAAAGGGAACACCATATATTTT
TRBJ1-1 TRBV6-1 NA 13 CASTESLDTEAFF TGTGCCAGCACCGAGAGCCTGGACACTGAAGCTTTCTTT
TRBJ2-2 TRBV27 NA 14 CASRATTNTGELFF TGTGCCAGCAGGGCGACTACGAACACCGGGGAGCTGTTTTTT
TRBJ2-3 TRBV21-1 NA 18 CASSKEVGAGEVTDTQYF TGTGCCAGCAGCAAAGAAGTCGGAGCGGGGGAAGTCACAGATACGCAGTATTTT
TRBJ1-4 TRBV7-9 NA 14 CASSLAELSEKLFF TGTGCCAGCAGCTTAGCAGAGTTGAGTGAAAAACTGTTTTTT
TRBJ2-3 TRBV4-3 NA 16 CASSQGGPRYTDTQYF TGCGCCAGCAGCCAAGGAGGTCCGAGATACACAGATACGCAGTATTTT
TRBJ2-1 TRBV9 NA 11 CASSVDAEQFF TGTGCCAGCAGCGTAGATGCGGAGCAGTTCTTC
TRBJ2-6 TRBV29-1 TRBD1 16 CSVDGDRGWGANVLTF TGCAGCGTTGATGGTGACAGGGGATGGGGGGCCAACGTCCTGACTTTC
TRBJ1-2 TRBV9 NA 13 CASSVESGYGYTF TGTGCCAGCAGCGTAGAGTCGGGCTATGGCTACACCTTC
TRBJ1-6 TRBV15 NA 15 CATSRDMDRGSPLHF TGTGCCACCAGCAGAGATATGGACAGAGGATCACCCCTCCACTTT
TRBJ1-6 TRBV7-3 NA 14 CASSLRADNSPLHF TGTGCCAGCAGCTTAAGGGCCGATAATTCACCCCTCCACTTT
TRBJ1-1 TRBV9 NA 15 CASSPQSGGGTEAFF TGTGCCAGCAGCCCTCAGAGCGGGGGGGGGACTGAAGCTTTCTTT
TRBJ1-5 TRBV6-6 NA 14 CASSTEGVHQPQHF TGTGCCAGCAGTACCGAAGGGGTACATCAGCCCCAGCATTTT
TRBJ2-2 TRBV19 NA 13 CASSTTPPGELFF TGTGCCAGTAGTACGACACCCCCCGGGGAGCTGTTTTTT
TRBJ2-2 TRBV25-1 NA 16 CASSEFGQGRTGELFF TGTGCCAGCAGTGAATTTGGGCAGGGTCGGACCGGGGAGCTGTTTTTT
TRBJ2-3 TRBV4-3 TRBD1 16 CASSRGPGQGTDTQYF TGCGCCAGCAGCCGGGGGCCGGGACAGGGGACAGATACGCAGTATTTT
TRBJ1-1 TRBV18 NA 14 CASSPDSMNTEAFF TGTGCCAGCTCACCAGACAGTATGAACACTGAAGCTTTCTTT
TRBJ2-1 TRBV6-6 NA 16 CASSRGMTERTNEQFF TGTGCCAGCAGTAGGGGGATGACGGAACGGACAAATGAGCAGTTCTTC
TRBJ2-3 TRBV9 TRBD2 16 CASSRNSRGGRDTQYF TGTGCCAGCAGCCGGAATTCGCGGGGGGGCCGGGATACGCAGTATTTT
TRBJ1-5 TRBV6-5 NA 14 CASSPYYSNQPQHF TGTGCCAGCAGTCCGTATTATAGCAATCAGCCCCAGCATTTT
TRBJ1-1 TRBV18 TRBD1 15 CASSPMRGQDTEAFF TGTGCCAGCTCACCAATGAGGGGGCAGGACACTGAAGCTTTCTTT
TRBJ1-1 TRBV2 TRBD1 13 CASSDQGVAEAFF TGTGCCAGCAGTGACCAGGGGGTGGCTGAAGCTTTCTTT
TRBJ2-1 TRBV28 TRBD2 19 CASFPSPQKRGDSYNEQFF TGTGCCAGCTTCCCTTCTCCCCAAAAGCGGGGGGACTCCTACAATGAGCAGTTCTTC
TRBJ1-5 TRBV14 NA 14 CASSQGQSNQPQHF TGTGCCAGCAGCCAGGGGCAAAGCAATCAGCCCCAGCATTTT
TRBJ2-3 TRBV7-9 NA 13 CASSLPSRDTQYF TGTGCCAGCAGCCTCCCATCTAGGGATACGCAGTATTTT
TRBJ1-5 TRBV4-1 TRBD1 17 CASSQVGGQGASQPQHF TGCGCCAGCAGCCAAGTCGGCGGGCAGGGGGCTAGTCAGCCCCAGCATTTT
TRBJ1-6 TRBV7-2 TRBD1 16 CASSPRTGYYNSPLHF TGTGCCAGCAGCCCACGGACAGGCTACTATAATTCACCCCTCCACTTT
TRBJ1-2 TRBV28 NA 12 CASSLGGYGYTF TGTGCCAGCAGCCTAGGGGGTTATGGCTACACCTTC
TRBJ1-2 TRBV19 NA 13 CASSIGGVLSYTF TGTGCCAGTAGTATAGGGGGGGTTTTGAGCTACACCTTC
TRBJ1-1 TRBV5-6 NA 13 CASSLNINTEAFF TGTGCCAGCAGCTTGAACATTAACACTGAAGCTTTCTTT
TRBJ1-2 TRBV19 NA 14 CASSTDTVPYGYTF TGTGCCAGTAGTACAGATACGGTACCCTATGGCTACACCTTC